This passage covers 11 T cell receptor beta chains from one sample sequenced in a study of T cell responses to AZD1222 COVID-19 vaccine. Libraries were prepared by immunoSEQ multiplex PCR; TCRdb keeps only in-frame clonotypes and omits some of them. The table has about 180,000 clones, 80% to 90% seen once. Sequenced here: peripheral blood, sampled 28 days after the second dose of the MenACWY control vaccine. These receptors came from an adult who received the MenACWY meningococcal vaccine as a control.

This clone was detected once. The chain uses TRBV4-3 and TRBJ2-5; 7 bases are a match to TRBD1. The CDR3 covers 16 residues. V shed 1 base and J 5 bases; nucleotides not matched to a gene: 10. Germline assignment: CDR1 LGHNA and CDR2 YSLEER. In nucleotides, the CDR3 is TGCGCCAGCAGCCAAGGGAGGACAGGTTGGGAGGAGACCCAGTACTTC. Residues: CASSQGRTGWEETQYF.

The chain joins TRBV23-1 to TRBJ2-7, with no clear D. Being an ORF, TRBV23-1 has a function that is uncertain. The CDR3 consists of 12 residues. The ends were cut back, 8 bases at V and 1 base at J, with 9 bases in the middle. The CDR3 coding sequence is TGCGCCAGCCGCACAGATTCCTACGAGCAGTACTTC. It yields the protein CASRTDSYEQYF.

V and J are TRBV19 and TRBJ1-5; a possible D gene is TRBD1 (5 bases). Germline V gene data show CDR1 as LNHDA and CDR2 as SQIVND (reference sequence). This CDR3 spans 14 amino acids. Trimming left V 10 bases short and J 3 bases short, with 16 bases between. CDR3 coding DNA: TGTGCCACCCAAGGCTCAGGGTACAATCAGCCCCAGCATTTT. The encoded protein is CATQGSGYNQPQHF.

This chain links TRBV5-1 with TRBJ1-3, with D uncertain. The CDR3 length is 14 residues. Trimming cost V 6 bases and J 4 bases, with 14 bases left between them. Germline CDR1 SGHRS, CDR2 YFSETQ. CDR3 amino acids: CASTREFPGNTIYF. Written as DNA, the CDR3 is TGCGCCAGCACCCGTGAGTTCCCCGGAAACACCATATATTTT.

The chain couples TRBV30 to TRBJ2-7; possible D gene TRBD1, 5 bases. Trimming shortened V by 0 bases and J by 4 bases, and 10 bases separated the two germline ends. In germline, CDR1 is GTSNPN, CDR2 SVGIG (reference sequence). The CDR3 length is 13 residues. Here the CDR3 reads CAWSVQVEYEQYF. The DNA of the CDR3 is TGTGCCTGGAGTGTACAGGTAGAATACGAGCAGTACTTC.

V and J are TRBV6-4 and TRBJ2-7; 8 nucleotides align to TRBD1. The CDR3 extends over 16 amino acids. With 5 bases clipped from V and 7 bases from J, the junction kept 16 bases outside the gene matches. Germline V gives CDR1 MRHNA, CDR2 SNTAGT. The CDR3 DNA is TGTGCCAGCAGTCCCAAAGAAACAGGGGGAGTACGGGAGCAGTACTTC. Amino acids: CASSPKETGGVREQYF.

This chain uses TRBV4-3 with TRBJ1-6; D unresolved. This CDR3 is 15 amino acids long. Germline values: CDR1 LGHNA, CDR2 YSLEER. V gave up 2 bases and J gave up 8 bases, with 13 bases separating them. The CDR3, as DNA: TGCGCCAGCAGCCAATCCTCGGAGGAGTATTCACCCCTCCACTTT. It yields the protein CASSQSSEEYSPLHF.

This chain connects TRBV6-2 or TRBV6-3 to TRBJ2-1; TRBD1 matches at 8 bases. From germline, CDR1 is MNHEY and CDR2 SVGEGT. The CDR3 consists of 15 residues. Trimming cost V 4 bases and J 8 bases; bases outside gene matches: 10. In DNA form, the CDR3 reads TGTGCCAGCAGTTCGCAGGGGGCAGTGGGCGATGAGCAGTTCTTC. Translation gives CASSSQGAVGDEQFF.

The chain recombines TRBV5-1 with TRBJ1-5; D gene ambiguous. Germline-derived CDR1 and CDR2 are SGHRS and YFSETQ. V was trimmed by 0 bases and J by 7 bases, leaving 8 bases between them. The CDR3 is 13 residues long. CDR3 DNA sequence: TGCGCCAGCAGCTTGGGGACCGGGCAGCCCCAGCATTTT. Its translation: CASSLGTGQPQHF.

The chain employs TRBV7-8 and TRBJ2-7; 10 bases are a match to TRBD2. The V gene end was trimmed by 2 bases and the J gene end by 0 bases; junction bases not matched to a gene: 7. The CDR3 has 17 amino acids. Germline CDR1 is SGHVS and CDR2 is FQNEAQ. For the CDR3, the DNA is TGTGCCAGCAGCTTACTAGCGGGGGCACTTCCCTCCTACGAGCAGTACTTC. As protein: CASSLLAGALPSYEQYF.

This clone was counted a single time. CDR3 DNA sequence: TGTGCCAGCAGCTTCACCAGGGGGGAAGAGACCCAGTACTTC. Its translation: CASSFTRGEETQYF. This chain connects TRBV7-9 to TRBJ2-5; maybe TRBD1 (7 bases). Germline CDR1 SEHNR, CDR2 FQNEAQ (reference sequence). This CDR3 is 14 amino acids long. V was pared by 3 bases and J by 3 bases, with 11 bases between.